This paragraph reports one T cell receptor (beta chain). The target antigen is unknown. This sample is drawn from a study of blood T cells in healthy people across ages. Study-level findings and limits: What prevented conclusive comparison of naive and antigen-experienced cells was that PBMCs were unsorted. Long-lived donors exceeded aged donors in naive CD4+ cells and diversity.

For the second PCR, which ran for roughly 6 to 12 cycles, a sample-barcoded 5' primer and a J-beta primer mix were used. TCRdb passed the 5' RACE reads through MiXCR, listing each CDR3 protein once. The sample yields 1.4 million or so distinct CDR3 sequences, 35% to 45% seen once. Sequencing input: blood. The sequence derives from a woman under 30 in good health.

Written as DNA, the CDR3 is TGTGCCAGCAGCCAACCATTTGGGAGACAGTACTTC. This encodes CASSQPFGRQYF. This chain links TRBV7-9 with TRBJ2-5; possibly TRBD2 for D (5 bases). This CDR3 comprises 12 residues. The V gene's germline CDR1 is SEHNR and CDR2 FQNEAQ (reference sequence). V dropped 5 bases and J dropped 11 bases, with 15 bases sitting between them.